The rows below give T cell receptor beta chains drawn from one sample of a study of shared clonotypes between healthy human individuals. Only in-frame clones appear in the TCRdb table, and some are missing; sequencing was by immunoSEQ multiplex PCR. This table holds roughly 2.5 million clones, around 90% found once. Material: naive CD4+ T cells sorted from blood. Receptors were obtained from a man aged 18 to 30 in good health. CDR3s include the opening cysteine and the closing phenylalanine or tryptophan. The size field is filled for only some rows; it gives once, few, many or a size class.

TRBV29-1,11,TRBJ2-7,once,CSALRSYEQYF
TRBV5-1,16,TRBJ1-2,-,CASSLGLENANYGYTF
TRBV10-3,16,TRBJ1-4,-,CAISESHYRLNEKLFF
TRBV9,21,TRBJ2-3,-,CASSRTGGYTSGSRGTDTQYF
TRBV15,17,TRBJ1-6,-,CATSRDAGAPYNSPLHF
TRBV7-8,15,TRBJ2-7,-,CASSLGTGSSYEQYF
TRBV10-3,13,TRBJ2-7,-,CATLRREGYEQYF
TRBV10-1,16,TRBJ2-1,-,CASSEGTSGRRGEQFF
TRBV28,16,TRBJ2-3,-,CASSLRGGPRTDTQYF
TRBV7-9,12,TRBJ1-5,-,CASSFGEDAQHF
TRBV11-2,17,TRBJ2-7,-,CASSLTKTSGGPYEQYF
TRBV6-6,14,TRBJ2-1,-,CASSYSGQNNEQFF
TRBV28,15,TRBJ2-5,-,CASSSGTGAQETQYF
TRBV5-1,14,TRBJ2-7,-,CASSLVQGAYEQYF
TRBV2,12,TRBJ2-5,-,CASAFLQETQYF
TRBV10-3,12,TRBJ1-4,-,CAISETGAVLFF
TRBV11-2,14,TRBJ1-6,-,CASTPEGRNSPLHF
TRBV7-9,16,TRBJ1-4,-,CASSLVVWGANEKLFF
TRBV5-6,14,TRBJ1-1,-,CASSLGTGNTEAFF
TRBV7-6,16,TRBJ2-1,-,CASSLEAGVDNNEQFF
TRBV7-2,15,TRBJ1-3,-,CASSFSGAQGNTIYF
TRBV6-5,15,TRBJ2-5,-,CASSTFARGRETQYF
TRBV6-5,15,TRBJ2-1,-,CASSGGLAGGNEQFF
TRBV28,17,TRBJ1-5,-,CASSLPSSWGHNQPQHF
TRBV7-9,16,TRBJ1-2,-,CASRQDPGQSKGGYTF
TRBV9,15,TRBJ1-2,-,CASSTVGASLGGYTF
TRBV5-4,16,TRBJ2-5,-,CASSPGPSATLETQYF
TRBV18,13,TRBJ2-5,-,CASSPLLGETQYF
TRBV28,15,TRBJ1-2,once,CASTAPSDGPYGYTF
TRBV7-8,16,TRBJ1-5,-,CASSLAYRVSNQPQHF
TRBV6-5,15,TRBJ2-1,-,CASSHLAGGLNEQFF